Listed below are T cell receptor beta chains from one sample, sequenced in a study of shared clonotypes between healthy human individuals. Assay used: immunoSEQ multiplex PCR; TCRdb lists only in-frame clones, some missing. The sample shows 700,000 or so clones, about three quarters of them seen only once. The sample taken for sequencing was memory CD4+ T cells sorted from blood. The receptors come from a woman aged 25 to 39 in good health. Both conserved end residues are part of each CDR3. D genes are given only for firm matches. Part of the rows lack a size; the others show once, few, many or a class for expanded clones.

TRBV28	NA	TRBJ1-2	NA	CASSSLGGNGYTF	TGTGCCAGCAGTTCCCTGGGGGGGAATGGCTACACCTTC
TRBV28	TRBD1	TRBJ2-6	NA	CASREQGAGANVLTF	TGTGCCAGCAGGGAACAGGGGGCTGGGGCCAACGTCCTGACTTTC
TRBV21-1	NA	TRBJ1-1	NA	CASSKEDRGRLTEAFF	TGTGCCAGCAGCAAAGAGGACAGGGGGCGGCTCACTGAAGCTTTCTTT
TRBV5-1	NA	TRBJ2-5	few	CASSILTAQETQYF	TGCGCCAGCAGCATCCTGACAGCCCAAGAGACCCAGTACTTC
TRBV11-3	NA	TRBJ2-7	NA	CASSSQRDIFGYF	TGTGCCAGCAGCTCACAGCGAGACATCTTCGGATACTTC
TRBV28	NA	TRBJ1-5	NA	CASRSKESHQPQHF	TGTGCCAGCAGAAGCAAGGAGAGCCATCAGCCCCAGCATTTT
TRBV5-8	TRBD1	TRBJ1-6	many	CASSSMTGGLSPLHF	TGTGCCAGCAGCTCCATGACAGGGGGCTTGTCACCCCTCCACTTT
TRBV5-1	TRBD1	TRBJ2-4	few	CASSPLGQGNGAKNIQYF	TGCGCCAGCAGCCCCTTGGGACAGGGTAACGGCGCCAAAAACATTCAGTACTTC
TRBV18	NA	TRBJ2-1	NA	CASSGHRNEQFF	TGTGCCAGCTCAGGACACAGGAATGAGCAGTTCTTC
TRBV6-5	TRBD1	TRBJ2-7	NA	CASSSLTGGAEQYF	TGTGCCAGCAGTTCTTTGACAGGGGGCGCCGAGCAGTACTTC
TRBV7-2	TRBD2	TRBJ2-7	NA	CASSRTSGSSGEQYF	TGTGCCAGCTCCCGGACTAGCGGGAGTTCCGGCGAGCAGTACTTC
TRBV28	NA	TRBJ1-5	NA	CASRPQGQPQHF	TGTGCCAGCAGACCCCAGGGGCAGCCCCAGCATTTT
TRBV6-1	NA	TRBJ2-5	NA	CASSEVGGQETQYF	TGTGCCAGCAGTGAAGTTGGGGGCCAAGAGACCCAGTACTTC
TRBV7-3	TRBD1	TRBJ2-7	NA	CASSSVGGTGSYEQYF	TGTGCCAGCAGCTCAGTTGGGGGGACAGGGAGTTACGAGCAGTACTTC
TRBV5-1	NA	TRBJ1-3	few	CASSLVGQDGNTIYF	TGCGCCAGCAGCTTGGTCGGACAAGACGGAAACACCATATATTTT
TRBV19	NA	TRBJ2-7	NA	CATTGHRYEQYF	TGTGCCACCACGGGACACAGATACGAGCAGTACTTC
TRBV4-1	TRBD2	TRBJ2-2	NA	CASSHGLAGVDTGELFF	TGCGCCAGCAGCCACGGACTAGCGGGAGTCGACACCGGGGAGCTGTTTTTT
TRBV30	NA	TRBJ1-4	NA	CAWSVLMGKKLFF	TGTGCCTGGAGTGTACTTATGGGGAAAAAACTGTTTTTT
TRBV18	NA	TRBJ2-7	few	CASSPAGSPYEQYF	TGTGCCAGCTCACCAGCGGGATCTCCTTACGAGCAGTACTTC
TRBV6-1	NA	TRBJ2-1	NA	CASSVEGEQFF	TGTGCCAGCAGTGTAGAGGGAGAGCAGTTCTTC
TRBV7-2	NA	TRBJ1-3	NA	CASSFLGQSSGNTIYF	TGTGCCAGCAGCTTCTTGGGGCAGAGCTCTGGAAACACCATATATTTT
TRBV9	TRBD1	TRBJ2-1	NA	CASTQGADGQRNEQFF	TGTGCCAGCACCCAGGGGGCCGATGGGCAGCGCAATGAGCAGTTCTTC
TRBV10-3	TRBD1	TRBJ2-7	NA	CAISDGTGIYEQYF	TGTGCCATCAGTGACGGGACAGGGATCTACGAGCAGTACTTC
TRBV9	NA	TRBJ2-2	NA	CASRSLGNTGELFF	TGTGCCAGCAGGAGTCTGGGGAACACCGGGGAGCTGTTTTTT